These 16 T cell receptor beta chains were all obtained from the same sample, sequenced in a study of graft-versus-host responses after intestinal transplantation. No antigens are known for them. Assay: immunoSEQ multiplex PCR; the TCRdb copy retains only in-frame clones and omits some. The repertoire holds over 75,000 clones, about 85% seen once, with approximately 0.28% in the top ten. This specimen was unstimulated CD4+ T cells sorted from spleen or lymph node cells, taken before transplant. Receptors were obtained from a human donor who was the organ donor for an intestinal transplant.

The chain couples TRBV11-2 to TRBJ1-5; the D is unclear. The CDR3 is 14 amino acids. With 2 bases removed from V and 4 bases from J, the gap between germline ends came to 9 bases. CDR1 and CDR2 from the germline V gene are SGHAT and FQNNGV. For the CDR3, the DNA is TGTGCCAGCAGCTTAACGAGAGGGAATCAGCCCCAGCATTTT. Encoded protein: CASSLTRGNQPQHF.

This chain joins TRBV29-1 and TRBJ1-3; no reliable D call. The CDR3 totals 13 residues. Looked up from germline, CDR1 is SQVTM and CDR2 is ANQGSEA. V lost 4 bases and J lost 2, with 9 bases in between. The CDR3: CSVGAATGNTIYF. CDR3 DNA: TGCAGCGTTGGGGCTGCCACTGGAAACACCATATATTTT.

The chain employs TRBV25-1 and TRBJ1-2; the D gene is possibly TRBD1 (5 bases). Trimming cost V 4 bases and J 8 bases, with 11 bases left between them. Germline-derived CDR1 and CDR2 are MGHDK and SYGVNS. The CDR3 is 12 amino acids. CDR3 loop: CASSAGQGGYTF. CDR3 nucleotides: TGTGCCAGCAGTGCCGGGCAGGGAGGCTACACCTTC.

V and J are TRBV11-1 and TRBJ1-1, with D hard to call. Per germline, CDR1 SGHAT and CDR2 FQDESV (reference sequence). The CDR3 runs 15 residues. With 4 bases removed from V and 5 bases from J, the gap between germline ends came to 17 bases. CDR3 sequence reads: CASSSGLGRRTEAFF. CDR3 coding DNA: TGTGCCAGCAGCTCAGGTCTGGGTCGGAGGACTGAAGCTTTCTTT.

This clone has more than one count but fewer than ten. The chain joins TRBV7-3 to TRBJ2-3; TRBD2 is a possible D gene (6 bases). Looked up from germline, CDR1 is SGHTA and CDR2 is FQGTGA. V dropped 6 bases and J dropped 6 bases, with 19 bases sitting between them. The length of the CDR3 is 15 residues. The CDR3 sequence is CASRSNGGLSDTQYF. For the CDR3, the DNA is TGTGCCAGCAGATCAAATGGGGGACTGAGTGATACGCAGTATTTT.

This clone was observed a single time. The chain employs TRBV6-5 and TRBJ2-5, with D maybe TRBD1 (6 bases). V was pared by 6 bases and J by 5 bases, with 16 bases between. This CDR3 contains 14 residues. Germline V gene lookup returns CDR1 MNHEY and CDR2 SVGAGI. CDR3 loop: CASSTGTSGETQYF. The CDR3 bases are TGTGCCAGCAGCACCGGGACATCGGGGGAGACCCAGTACTTC.

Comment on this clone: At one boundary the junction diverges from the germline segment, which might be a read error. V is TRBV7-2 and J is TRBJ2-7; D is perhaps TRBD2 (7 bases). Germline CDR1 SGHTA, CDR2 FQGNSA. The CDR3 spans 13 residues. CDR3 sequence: CASSLARGGERVF. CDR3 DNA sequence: TGTGCCAGCAGCTTAGCACGCGGGGGCGAACGGGTGTTC.

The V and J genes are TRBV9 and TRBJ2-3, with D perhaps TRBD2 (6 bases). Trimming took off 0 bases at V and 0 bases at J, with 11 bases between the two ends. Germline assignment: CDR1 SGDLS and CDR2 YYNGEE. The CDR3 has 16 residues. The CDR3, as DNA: TGTGCCAGCAGCGTAGATGCCGGGACTAGCACAGATACGCAGTATTTT. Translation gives CASSVDAGTSTDTQYF.

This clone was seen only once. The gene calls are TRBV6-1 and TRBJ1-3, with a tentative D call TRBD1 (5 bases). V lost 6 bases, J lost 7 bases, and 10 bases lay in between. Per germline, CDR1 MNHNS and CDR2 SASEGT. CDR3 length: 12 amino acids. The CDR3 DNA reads TGTGCCAGCAGGGGGGGGGTCAACACCATATATTTT. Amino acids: CASRGGVNTIYF.

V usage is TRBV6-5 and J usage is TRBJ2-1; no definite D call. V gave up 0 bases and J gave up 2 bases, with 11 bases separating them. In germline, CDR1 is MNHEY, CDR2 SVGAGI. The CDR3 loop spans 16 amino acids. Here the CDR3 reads CASSYSVAVAYNEQFF. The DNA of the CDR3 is TGTGCCAGCAGTTACTCAGTCGCGGTAGCCTACAATGAGCAGTTCTTC.

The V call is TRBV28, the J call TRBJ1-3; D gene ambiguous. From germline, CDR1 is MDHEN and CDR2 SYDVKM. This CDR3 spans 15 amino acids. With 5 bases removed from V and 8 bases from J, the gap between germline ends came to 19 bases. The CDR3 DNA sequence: TGTGCCAGCAGTAGAATGTCCGGAGACCGGGACACCATATATTTT. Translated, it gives CASSRMSGDRDTIYF.

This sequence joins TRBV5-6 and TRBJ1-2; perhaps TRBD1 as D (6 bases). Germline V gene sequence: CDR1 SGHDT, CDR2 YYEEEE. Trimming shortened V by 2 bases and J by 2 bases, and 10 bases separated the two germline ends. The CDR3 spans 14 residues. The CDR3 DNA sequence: TGTGCCAGCAGCTTACAGGGATTAAACTATGGCTACACCTTC. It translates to CASSLQGLNYGYTF.

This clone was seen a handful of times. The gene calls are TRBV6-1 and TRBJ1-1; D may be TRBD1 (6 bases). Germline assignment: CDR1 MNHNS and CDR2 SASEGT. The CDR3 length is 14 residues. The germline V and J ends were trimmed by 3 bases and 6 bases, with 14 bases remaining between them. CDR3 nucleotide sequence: TGTGCCAGCAGTGAGAGACTCAGGGGCTCTGAAGCTTTCTTT. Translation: CASSERLRGSEAFF.

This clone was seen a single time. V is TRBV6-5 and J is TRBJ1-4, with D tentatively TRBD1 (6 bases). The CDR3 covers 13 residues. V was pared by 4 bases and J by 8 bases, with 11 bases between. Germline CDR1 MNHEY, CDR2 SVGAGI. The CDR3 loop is CASSFDRREKLFF. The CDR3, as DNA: TGTGCCAGCAGTTTTGACAGGAGGGAAAAACTGTTTTTT.

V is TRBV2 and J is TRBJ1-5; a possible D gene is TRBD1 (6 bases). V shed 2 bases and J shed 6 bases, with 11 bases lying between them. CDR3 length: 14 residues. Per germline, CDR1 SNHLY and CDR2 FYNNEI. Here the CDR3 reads CASSELNRVQPQHF. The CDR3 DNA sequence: TGTGCCAGCAGTGAACTTAACAGGGTTCAGCCCCAGCATTTT.

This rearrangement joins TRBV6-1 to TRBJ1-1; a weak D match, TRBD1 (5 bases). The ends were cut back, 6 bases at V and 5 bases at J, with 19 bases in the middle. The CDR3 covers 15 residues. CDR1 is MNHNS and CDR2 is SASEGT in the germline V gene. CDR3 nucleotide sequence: TGTGCCAGCAGCGTACTTACAGGCGGGGGAACTGAAGCTTTCTTT. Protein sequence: CASSVLTGGGTEAFF.